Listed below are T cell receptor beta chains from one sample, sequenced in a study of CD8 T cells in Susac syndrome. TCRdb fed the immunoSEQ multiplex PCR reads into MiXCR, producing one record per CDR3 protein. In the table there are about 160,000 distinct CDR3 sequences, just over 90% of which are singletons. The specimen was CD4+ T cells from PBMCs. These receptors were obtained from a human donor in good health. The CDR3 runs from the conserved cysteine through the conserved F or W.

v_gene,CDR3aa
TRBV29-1,CSVGGGAGGGYTF
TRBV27,CASTPLGTGQGNIQYF
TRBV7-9,CASSSLAGGSYEQYF
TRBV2,CASRGLAGYYEQYF
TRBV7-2,CASSSRAARETQYF
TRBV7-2,CASSISGQIYNSPLHF
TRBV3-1,CASSQQGVETQYF
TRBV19,CASRDQGFGYTF
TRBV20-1,CSARASGPRETQYF
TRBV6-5,CASSFSYPTSGGRETQYF